This TCR beta chain was sequenced in a study of control samples from healthy donors and cancer patients. Measured with immunoSEQ multiplex PCR; TCRdb has only the in-frame clones, and not every one. Counted here are 120,000 or so clones, about 88% occurring once; the ten biggest clones make up around 1.8%. J was trimmed by 8 bases and V by 6 bases; bases with no gene match: 5. The CDR3 runs to 11 residues. Germline CDR1 and CDR2: DFQATT and SNEGSKA (reference sequence). The sequence came from a man between 18 and 35 years old in good health. The chain links TRBV20-1 to TRBJ1-2; 8 bases align to TRBD1. Specimen: blood. CDR3 amino acids: CSASRGPGYTF. CDR3 nucleotides: TGCAGTGCCAGCAGGGGGCCCGGCTACACCTTC.